A selection of T cell receptor beta chains follows, all from one sample in a study of cytomegalovirus exposure and HLA in healthy donors. Some clones are missing from TCRdb's copy, which holds only in-frame ones; the method was immunoSEQ multiplex PCR. This table holds about 260,000 clones, approximately 84% found once. Input material: PBMCs. The receptors come from a woman aged 40 to 55 in good health and CMV-seropositive. The CDR3 runs from the conserved cysteine through the conserved F or W. D genes are given only for firm matches. Clone sizes are given selectively: once, few, many, or a class where the clone is expanded.

TRBV19	TRBJ2-5	few	-	TGTGCCAGTAGTATGGTCTGGGGCCCACAAGAGACCCAGTACTTC	CASSMVWGPQETQYF
TRBV5-1	TRBJ2-3	once	TRBD2	TGCGCCAGCAGCTTTAGCGGGAGGGGGCGGACAGATACGCAGTATTTT	CASSFSGRGRTDTQYF
TRBV7-2	TRBJ2-7	-	-	TGTGCCAGCAGCCAGGAAACAGGGTCAGCCCACGAGCAGTACTTC	CASSQETGSAHEQYF
TRBV11-3	TRBJ2-7	-	-	TGTGCCAGCAGCTTTGGGCACCTCTACGAGCAGTACTTC	CASSFGHLYEQYF
TRBV5-4	TRBJ2-3	-	-	TGTGCCAGCAGCTTGGTCTCGGATACGCAGTATTTT	CASSLVSDTQYF
TRBV30	TRBJ2-1	-	TRBD2	TGTGCCTCGCTACTAGCGGGGAGCTCCTACAATGAGCAGTTCTTC	CASLLAGSSYNEQFF
TRBV2	TRBJ2-7	-	-	TGTGCCAGCACCCGGGACGGGGGCTCCTACGAGCAGTACTTC	CASTRDGGSYEQYF
TRBV14	TRBJ2-1	-	TRBD2	TGTGCCAGCAGCCAAGCTAGCGGGAGGCCTAACAATGAGCAGTTCTTC	CASSQASGRPNNEQFF
TRBV7-2	TRBJ2-7	-	-	TGTGCCAGCAGCCCTAGCGTAGATCACGAGCAGTACTTC	CASSPSVDHEQYF
TRBV2	TRBJ2-1	-	TRBD1	TGTGCCAGCAGTGGCCACCGACAGGGAAGTGAGCAGTTCTTC	CASSGHRQGSEQFF